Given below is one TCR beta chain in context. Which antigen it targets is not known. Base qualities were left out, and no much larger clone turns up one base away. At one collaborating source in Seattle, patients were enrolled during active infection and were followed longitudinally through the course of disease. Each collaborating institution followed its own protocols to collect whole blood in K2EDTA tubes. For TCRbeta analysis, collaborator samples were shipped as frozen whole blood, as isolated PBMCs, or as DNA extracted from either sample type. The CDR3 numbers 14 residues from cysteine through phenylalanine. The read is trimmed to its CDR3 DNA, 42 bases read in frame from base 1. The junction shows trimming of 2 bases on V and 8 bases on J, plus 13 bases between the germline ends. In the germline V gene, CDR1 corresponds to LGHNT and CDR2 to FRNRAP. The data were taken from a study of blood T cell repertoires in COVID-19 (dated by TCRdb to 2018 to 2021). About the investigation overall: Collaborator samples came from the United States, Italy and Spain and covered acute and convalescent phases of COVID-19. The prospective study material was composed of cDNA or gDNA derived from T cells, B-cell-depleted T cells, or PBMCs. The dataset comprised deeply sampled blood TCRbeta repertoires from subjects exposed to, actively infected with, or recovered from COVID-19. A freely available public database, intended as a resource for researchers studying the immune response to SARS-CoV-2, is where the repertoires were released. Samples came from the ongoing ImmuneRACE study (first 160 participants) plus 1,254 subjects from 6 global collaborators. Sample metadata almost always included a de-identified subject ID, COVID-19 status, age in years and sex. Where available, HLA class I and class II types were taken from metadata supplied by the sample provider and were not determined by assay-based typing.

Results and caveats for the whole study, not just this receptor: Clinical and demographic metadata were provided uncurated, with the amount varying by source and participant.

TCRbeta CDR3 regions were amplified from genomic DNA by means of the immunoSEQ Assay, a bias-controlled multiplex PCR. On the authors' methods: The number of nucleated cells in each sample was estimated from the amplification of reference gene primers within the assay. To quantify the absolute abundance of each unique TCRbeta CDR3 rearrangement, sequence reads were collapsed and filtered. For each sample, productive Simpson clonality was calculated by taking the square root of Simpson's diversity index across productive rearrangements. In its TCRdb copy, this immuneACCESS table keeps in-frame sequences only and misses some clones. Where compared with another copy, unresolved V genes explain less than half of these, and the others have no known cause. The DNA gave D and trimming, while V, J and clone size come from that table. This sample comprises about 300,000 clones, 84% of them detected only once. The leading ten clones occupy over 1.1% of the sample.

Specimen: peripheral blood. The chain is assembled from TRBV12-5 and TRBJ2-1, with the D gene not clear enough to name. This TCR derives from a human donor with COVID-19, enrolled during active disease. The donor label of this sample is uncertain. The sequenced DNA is TGTGCTAGTGGTTTGTTAGGTGGCGGCGATGAGCAGTTCTTC. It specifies CASGLLGGGDEQFF.